The 20 T cell receptor beta chains reported below all come from one sample, sequenced in a study of T cell responses to AZD1222 COVID-19 vaccine. This table comes from immunoSEQ multiplex PCR, and its TCRdb copy is limited to in-frame clones, with some not included. Among 50,000 to 65,000 clones listed, 85% to 95% were seen once. The starting material was peripheral blood, obtained 28 days after the second dose of the MenACWY control vaccine. The receptors here all came from an adult who received the MenACWY meningococcal vaccine as a control.

The V call is TRBV28, the J call TRBJ1-1; 7 bases match TRBD1. J was trimmed by 5 bases and V by 6 bases; bases with no gene match: 6. The CDR3 has 13 residues. From germline, CDR1 is MDHEN and CDR2 SYDVKM. The CDR3 nucleotides read TGTGCCAGCAGATCCCAGGGGGGGACTGAAGCTTTCTTT. Protein product: CASRSQGGTEAFF.

Details on this clone: The same CDR3 also results from other DNA sequences found in this sample. This chain uses TRBV11-3 with TRBJ2-1; 10 bases are shared with TRBD2. CDR1 SGHNT and CDR2 YENEEA come from the germline V gene. CDR3 size: 16 residues. With V trimmed by 6 bases and J by 1 base, 6 bases remained unmatched. CDR3 nucleotides: TGTGCCAGCAGTTCCAGGACTAGCGGTTCCTACAATGAGCAGTTCTTC. It codes for CASSSRTSGSYNEQFF.

The rearrangement links TRBV6-5 to TRBJ2-1; possibly TRBD1 for D (5 bases). Between the trimmed V and J ends, which lost 6 bases and 8 bases, there was a span of 11 bases. Looked up from germline, CDR1 is MNHEY and CDR2 is SVGAGI. CDR3 length equals 12 residues. The CDR3 reads CASSRETDEQFF. The CDR3 DNA reads as TGTGCCAGCAGCAGGGAAACGGATGAGCAGTTCTTC.

This sequence joins TRBV15 and TRBJ1-4; tentatively, D is TRBD1 (6 bases). Per germline, CDR1 LNHNV and CDR2 YYDKDF (reference sequence). V gave up 4 bases and J gave up 4 bases, with 19 bases separating them. This CDR3 contains 17 residues. The CDR3, as DNA: TGTGCCACCAGCAAATTACATGGGGGGGGCTTTAATGAAAAACTGTTTTTT. It translates to CATSKLHGGGFNEKLFF. Together with reference TRBV15 and TRBJ1-4, the CDR3 gives the full variable domain: DAMVIQNPRYQVTQFGKPVTLSCSQTLNHNVMYWYQQKSSQAPKLLFHYYDKDFNNEADTPDNFQSRRPNTSFCFLDIRSPGLGDTAMYLCATSKLHGGGFNEKLFFGSGTQLSVL.

This chain joins TRBV4-2 and TRBJ2-7; D is undetermined. Per germline, CDR1 LGHNA and CDR2 YNFKEQ. The germline V and J ends were trimmed by 0 bases and 3 bases, with 15 bases remaining between them. The CDR3 runs to 16 residues. CDR3 in DNA: TGTGCCAGCAGCCAAGAACCTCTAGGTGCCTTCTACGAGCAGTACTTC. Protein sequence: CASSQEPLGAFYEQYF.

This rearrangement joins TRBV9 to TRBJ1-1; 7 bases are a match to TRBD1. V gave up 0 bases and J gave up 5 bases; unmatched junction bases: 4. The CDR3 spans 14 residues. Per the germline V gene, CDR1 is SGDLS and CDR2 is YYNGEE. The CDR3 loop reads CASSVGQGGTEAFF. The CDR3 DNA reads TGTGCCAGCAGCGTAGGCCAGGGGGGAACTGAAGCTTTCTTT.

The V call is TRBV15, the J call TRBJ2-1, with 7 nucleotides matching TRBD2. Trimming removed 0 bases from V and 7 bases from J; junction bases left unmatched: 9. Germline V lookup: CDR1 LNHNV, CDR2 YYDKDF (reference sequence). The CDR3 extends over 16 amino acids. The CDR3 nucleotides are TGTGCCACCAGCAGAGATCGCGGGGGAGGAAAAAATGAGCAGTTCTTC. Protein product: CATSRDRGGGKNEQFF.

V usage is TRBV7-9 and J usage is TRBJ2-5; D not certain. The CDR3 extends over 14 amino acids. V was shortened by 7 bases and J by 2 bases, with 14 bases between the two germline ends. Germline CDR1 and CDR2: SEHNR and FQNEAQ (reference sequence). The CDR3 loop is CASKLRDEQETQYF. CDR3 coding DNA: TGTGCCAGCAAGTTACGCGACGAGCAAGAGACCCAGTACTTC.

J is TRBJ1-2 and V is TRBV5-4; D remains ambiguous. CDR3 length equals 12 residues. Trimming stripped 1 base from V and 1 base from J, with 2 bases between. Looked up from germline, CDR1 is SGHNT and CDR2 is YYREEE (reference sequence). The CDR3 sequence: CASSLSNYGYTF. CDR3 sequence (DNA): TGTGCCAGCAGCTTGAGTAACTATGGCTACACCTTC.

The chain is built from TRBV10-3 and TRBJ2-5; no clear D. There are 13 residues in the CDR3. CDR1 and CDR2 (germline): ENHRY, SYGVKD. V was clipped by 8 bases and J by 2 bases, with 12 bases between them. CDR3 DNA sequence: TGTGCCATCGCTTCGCCAGGACAAGAGACCCAGTACTTC. Residues: CAIASPGQETQYF.

This clone was found once. The V and J genes are TRBV19 and TRBJ2-2; 7 bases map to TRBD2. Trimming took 3 bases from V and 4 from J; bases not matched to a gene: 8. The CDR3 loop spans 16 amino acids. Per the germline V gene, CDR1 is LNHDA and CDR2 is SQIVND (reference sequence). The DNA for the CDR3 is TGTGCCAGTAGTATTCGTCTAGCGGTACTCACCGGGGAGCTGTTTTTT. Translated: CASSIRLAVLTGELFF.

The rearrangement uses TRBV12-3 or TRBV12-4 and TRBJ2-4; D may be TRBD1 (5 bases). V shed 10 bases and J shed 0 bases, with 10 bases lying between them. This CDR3 spans 13 amino acids. CDR3 sequence: CATRVIAKNIQYF. The DNA of the CDR3 is TGTGCCACCAGGGTCATAGCCAAAAACATTCAGTACTTC.

This CDR3 reads CASGLQGGNGYTF. The CDR3 DNA reads TGTGCCAGCGGGCTACAGGGAGGGAATGGCTACACCTTC. The chain couples TRBV6-5 to TRBJ1-2, with D perhaps matching TRBD1 (6 bases). Per the germline V gene, CDR1 is MNHEY and CDR2 is SVGAGI. Trimming left V 8 bases short and J 6 bases short, with 16 bases between. CDR3 length: 13 amino acids.

V is TRBV6-5 and J is TRBJ1-2; D is unclear. Germline V lookup: CDR1 MNHEY, CDR2 SVGAGI. The CDR3 totals 15 residues. The ends were cut back, 7 bases at V and 5 bases at J, with 20 bases in the middle. CDR3 sequence (DNA): TGTGCCAGCACTAGTATTCCCCGGCAGGAGTATGGCTACACCTTC. It specifies CASTSIPRQEYGYTF.

This chain uses TRBV6-5 with TRBJ1-1, with a tentative D call TRBD1 (6 bases). The V gene's germline CDR1 is MNHEY and CDR2 SVGAGI. V lost 2 bases, J lost 3 bases, and 7 bases lay in between. The CDR3 length is 13 residues. The CDR3 DNA reads as TGTGCCAGCAGTTACAACAGGGACACTGAAGCTTTCTTT. Amino acids: CASSYNRDTEAFF.

The V and J genes are TRBV7-8 and TRBJ1-1; 9 nucleotides match TRBD1. The germline V gene has CDR1 SGHVS and CDR2 FQNEAQ. J gave up 0 bases and V 5 bases, and 7 bases lay outside the gene matches. The CDR3 runs to 16 residues. The CDR3, as DNA: TGTGCCAGCAGCCAGGGGGACAGGGCAATGAACACTGAAGCTTTCTTT. Its protein is CASSQGDRAMNTEAFF. The full variable domain, rest sourced from reference TRBV7-8 and TRBJ1-1, is GAGVSQSPRYKVAKRGQDVALRCDPISGHVSLFWYQQALGQGPEFLTYFQNEAQLDKSGLPSDRFFAERPEGSVSTLKIQRTQQEDSAVYLCASSQGDRAMNTEAFFGQGTRLTVV.

This clone was detected a few times. The J gene is TRBJ2-1, the V gene TRBV7-2, with TRBD2 matching 9 bases. Germline trimming cut 2 bases from V and 3 bases from J; bases unmatched to any gene: 11. Germline V gene data show CDR1 as SGHTA and CDR2 as FQGNSA. The CDR3 consists of 18 residues. Here the CDR3 DNA reads TGTGCCAGCAGCTTAAGGGGGAAGAGCGGGAGGTTCTACAATGAGCAGTTCTTC. Its translation is CASSLRGKSGRFYNEQFF.

The chain employs TRBV10-2 and TRBJ1-1; 7 positions agree with TRBD1. Germline CDR1 reads WSHSY; CDR2 reads SAAADI. V gave up 7 bases and J gave up 0 bases; unmatched junction bases: 8. The CDR3 contains 15 residues. In DNA form, the CDR3 reads TGCGCCAGCAATAAGGGGGACAGCCTGAACACTGAAGCTTTCTTT. Translating it yields CASNKGDSLNTEAFF.

The chain employs TRBV7-2 and TRBJ2-5, with unresolved D. The V gene lost 6 bases and the J gene lost 2 bases, with 10 bases spanning the gap. Germline assignment: CDR1 SGHTA and CDR2 FQGNSA. The CDR3 has 13 residues. The CDR3: CASSSPPQETQYF. As DNA, the CDR3 is TGTGCCAGCAGTTCCCCGCCGCAAGAGACCCAGTACTTC.

The gene calls are TRBV7-2 and TRBJ2-3; TRBD1 aligns across 10 bases. V lost 4 bases and J lost 10; bases outside the gene matches: 11. Germline lookup yields CDR1 SGHTA and CDR2 FQGNSA. The CDR3 extends over 15 amino acids. The CDR3, as DNA: TGTGCCAGCAGCTCCCAGACAGGGGGCGGGAAGGCGCAGTATTTT. Translating it yields CASSSQTGGGKAQYF.